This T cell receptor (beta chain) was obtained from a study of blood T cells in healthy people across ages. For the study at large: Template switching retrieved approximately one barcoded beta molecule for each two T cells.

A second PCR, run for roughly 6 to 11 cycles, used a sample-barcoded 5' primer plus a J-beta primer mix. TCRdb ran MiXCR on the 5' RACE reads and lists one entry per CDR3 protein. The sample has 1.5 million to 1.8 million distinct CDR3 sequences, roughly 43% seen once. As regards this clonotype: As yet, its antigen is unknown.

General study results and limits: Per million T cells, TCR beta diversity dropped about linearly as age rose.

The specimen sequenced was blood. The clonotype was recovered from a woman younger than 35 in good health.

The CDR3 nucleotides read TGTGCCACCAGCAGAGATCCAGGGGGCGCTGGGGCCAACGTCCTGACTTTC. Translating it yields CATSRDPGGAGANVLTF. The chain combines TRBV15 with TRBJ2-6, with 8 positions matching TRBD1. This CDR3 has 17 amino acids. The trim removed 0 bases at V and 2 bases at J, leaving 3 bases unmatched. Germline loops: CDR1 LNHNV, CDR2 YYDKDF (reference sequence).